The 29 T cell receptor beta chains given below trace back to one sample, sequenced in a study of blood T cell repertoires in COVID-19. Clones were read by immunoSEQ multiplex PCR, and TCRdb kept only the in-frame ones, dropping some. The sample carries approximately 70,000 clones, approximately 80% recorded once. The sequencing sample was made of peripheral blood. The receptors originated from a man older than 75 with active or convalescent COVID-19.

CDR3 amino acids: CASRSSDNEQFF. In DNA form, the CDR3 reads TGTGCCAGCAGGAGTTCCGACAATGAGCAGTTCTTC. The V gene is TRBV12-3 or TRBV12-4, the J gene TRBJ2-1, with D uncertain. The length of the CDR3 is 12 residues. The V and J ends lost 6 bases and 5 bases respectively, with 8 bases between them.

The chain uses TRBV5-8 and TRBJ2-5; tentative D call: TRBD1 (5 bases). V lost 4 bases to trimming and J lost 4 bases, with 8 bases between them. From germline, CDR1 is SGHTS and CDR2 YDEGEE. CDR3 length: 12 amino acids. CDR3 protein: CASSRQRETQYF. CDR3 sequence (DNA): TGTGCCAGCAGCCGACAGCGAGAGACCCAGTACTTC.

The chain has TRBV28 and TRBJ1-5; 8 nucleotides align to TRBD1. Germline V gene sequence: CDR1 MDHEN, CDR2 SYDVKM. The V gene end was trimmed by 6 bases and the J gene end by 7 bases; junction bases not matched to a gene: 5. This CDR3 has 13 residues. CDR3 in amino acids: CASRLQGEQPQHF. The CDR3 DNA sequence: TGTGCCAGCAGGTTACAGGGGGAACAGCCCCAGCATTTT.

The chain joins TRBV9 to TRBJ2-5, with 12 positions matching TRBD2. The length of the CDR3 is 15 residues. The germline V gene has CDR1 SGDLS and CDR2 YYNGEE. Losses at the gene ends were 4 bases for V and 4 bases for J; bases not matched to a gene: 5. The CDR3 spells CASSTLAGGVETQYF. The CDR3 DNA reads TGTGCCAGCAGCACACTAGCGGGAGGCGTAGAGACCCAGTACTTC.

The genes are TRBV10-3 and TRBJ2-1; D may be TRBD1 (5 bases). CDR1 and CDR2 (germline): ENHRY, SYGVKD. The CDR3 runs 14 residues. Trimming cost V 0 bases and J 8 bases, with 11 bases left between them. The CDR3 loop is CAISESTLTDEQFF. CDR3 DNA sequence: TGTGCCATCAGTGAGTCAACGTTGACAGATGAGCAGTTCTTC.

The V call is TRBV24-1, the J call TRBJ2-1, with 9 bases identical to TRBD1. The CDR3 length is 16 residues. The germline V gene has CDR1 KGHDR and CDR2 SFDVKD. Trimming took 2 bases from V and 4 from J; bases not matched to a gene: 5. CDR3 sequence: CATSDSDRGGYNEQFF. The CDR3 DNA reads TGTGCCACCAGTGATTCGGACAGGGGTGGGTACAATGAGCAGTTCTTC.

The V gene is TRBV15, the J gene TRBJ2-1; TRBD2 aligns across 15 bases. Trimming took 3 bases from V and 3 from J; bases not matched to a gene: 6. Germline CDR1 reads LNHNV; CDR2 reads YYDKDF (reference sequence). CDR3 length: 18 amino acids. CDR3 nucleotides: TGTGCCACCAGCAGTGAAGGACTAGCGGGGGGGCACTACAATGAGCAGTTCTTC. Its protein product is CATSSEGLAGGHYNEQFF.

This sequence joins TRBV29-1 and TRBJ2-7, with a weak D call TRBD1 (6 bases). The germline V gene has CDR1 SQVTM and CDR2 ANQGSEA. The CDR3 spans 11 residues. Trimming removed 6 bases from V and 6 bases from J, with 12 bases in between. CDR3 loop: CSVGGGPEQYF. CDR3 DNA sequence: TGCAGCGTCGGTGGGGGCCCCGAGCAGTACTTC.

The J gene is TRBJ1-4, the V gene TRBV5-1; D may be TRBD1 (6 bases). V was pared by 4 bases and J by 8 bases, with 24 bases between. The CDR3 loop spans 17 amino acids. CDR1 SGHRS and CDR2 YFSETQ come from the germline V gene. CDR3 in amino acids: CASSPNPGHRVEEKLFF. CDR3 nucleotide sequence: TGCGCCAGCAGCCCAAACCCGGGACATAGAGTTGAGGAAAAACTGTTTTTT.

The rearrangement joins TRBV7-2 to TRBJ2-7; 11 bases are shared with TRBD2. Germline assignment: CDR1 SGHTA and CDR2 FQGNSA. V was clipped by 7 bases and J by 6 bases; unmatched bases: 8. The CDR3 contains 14 residues. For the CDR3, the DNA is TGTGCCAGCAACCACGGGCTAGCGGGAGGCGAGCAGTACTTC. Its protein is CASNHGLAGGEQYF.

The chain employs TRBV5-6 and TRBJ1-5; TRBD1 is a possible D gene (5 bases). The V end lost 2 bases, the J end lost 10 bases, and 16 bases lay between the germline ends. Germline lookup yields CDR1 SGHDT and CDR2 YYEEEE. The CDR3 consists of 14 residues. The CDR3 here is CASSLGAGFAPQHF. In nucleotides, the CDR3 is TGTGCCAGCAGCTTAGGGGCAGGTTTCGCACCCCAGCATTTT.

The chain uses TRBV2 and TRBJ2-6; D is unresolved. V lost 6 bases to trimming and J lost 3 bases, with 9 bases between them. In germline, CDR1 is SNHLY, CDR2 FYNNEI. CDR3 size: 14 residues. This chain's CDR3 is CASSLSRGANVLTF. CDR3 nucleotides: TGTGCCAGCAGCCTCAGTCGTGGGGCCAACGTCCTGACTTTC. Drawing the rest from reference TRBV2 and TRBJ2-6, the complete variable domain is EPEVTQTPSHQVTQMGQEVILRCVPISNHLYFYWYRQILGQKVEFLVSFYNNEISEKSEIFDDQFSVERPDGSNFTLKIRSTKLEDSAMYFCASSLSRGANVLTFGAGSRLTVL.

This clone was seen just once. V usage is TRBV5-1 and J usage is TRBJ1-1; 7 nucleotides match TRBD1. There are 15 residues in the CDR3. Germline V gene data show CDR1 as SGHRS and CDR2 as YFSETQ. J gave up 1 base and V 6 bases, and 9 bases lay outside the gene matches. The CDR3 DNA sequence: TGCGCCAGCAACCGGGACAGCGACTGGAACACTGAAGCTTTCTTT. Protein: CASNRDSDWNTEAFF.

The CDR3 reads CASTPAGTSIYEQYF. The CDR3 bases are TGTGCCAGCACTCCAGCCGGGACTAGCATCTACGAGCAGTACTTC. The chain joins TRBV6-6 to TRBJ2-7, with TRBD2 matching 9 bases. CDR3 length equals 15 residues. The germline V gene has CDR1 MNHNY and CDR2 SVGAGI (reference sequence). V shed 7 bases and J 3 bases; nucleotides not matched to a gene: 10.

The rearrangement uses TRBV6-5 and TRBJ1-2, with 8 nucleotides matching TRBD1. The germline V gene encodes CDR1 MNHEY and CDR2 SVGAGI. Unmatched junction bases numbered 3, after V lost 5 bases and J lost 4 bases. This CDR3 region has 13 residues. In nucleotides, the CDR3 is TGTGCCAGCAGTAACAGGGGGTTCTATGGCTACACCTTC. It encodes CASSNRGFYGYTF.

CDR3 coding DNA: TGTGCCATCAGTCCTCGGAACACTGAAGCTTTCTTT. It codes for CAISPRNTEAFF. This rearrangement joins TRBV10-3 to TRBJ1-1, with no clear D. V shed 5 bases and J shed 1 base, with 5 bases lying between them. Germline CDR1 ENHRY, CDR2 SYGVKD. CDR3 size: 12 residues.

The chain carries TRBV3-1 (or the pseudogene TRBV3-2) and TRBJ1-6; D not resolved. V lost 2 bases and J 6 bases, leaving 8 bases between the germline ends. The CDR3 extends over 14 amino acids. Germline V gives CDR1 LGHDT, CDR2 YNNKEL (reference sequence). The CDR3 DNA follows: TGTGCCAGCAGCCAACAGCAGGCTAATTCACCCCTCCACTTT. This gives the protein CASSQQQANSPLHF.

The chain carries TRBV29-1 and TRBJ2-3; 10 nucleotides align to TRBD2. J gave up 3 bases and V 4 bases, and 7 bases lay outside the gene matches. The germline V gene encodes CDR1 SQVTM and CDR2 ANQGSEA. The CDR3 runs 15 residues. The CDR3 loop is CSVGERGGLTDTQYF. The CDR3 nucleotides are TGCAGCGTTGGGGAGCGGGGGGGCCTAACAGATACGCAGTATTTT.

The chain joins TRBV6-6 to TRBJ2-7; TRBD1 matches at 7 bases. The V segment lost 2 bases and the J segment 5 bases; nucleotides outside the gene matches: 6. This CDR3 is built from 14 residues. Germline-derived CDR1 and CDR2 are MNHNY and SVGAGI (reference sequence). The CDR3 reads CASSYKLQGNEQYF. In nucleotides, the CDR3 is TGTGCCAGCAGTTACAAATTACAGGGGAACGAGCAGTACTTC.

The chain is built from TRBV4-1 and TRBJ1-1; 7 bases fit TRBD1. The V gene end was trimmed by 1 base and the J gene end by 1 base; junction bases not matched to a gene: 9. The CDR3 runs to 17 residues. Per the germline V gene, CDR1 is MGHRA and CDR2 is YSYEKL. DNA of the CDR3: TGCGCCAGCAGCCAAGCTACGTTCCGGGACAGGAACACTGAAGCTTTCTTT. As protein: CASSQATFRDRNTEAFF.

J is TRBJ1-3 and V is TRBV11-2; D not certain. The CDR3 length is 13 residues. V lost 6 bases, J lost 4 bases, and 10 bases lay in between. Germline V gene lookup returns CDR1 SGHAT and CDR2 FQNNGV. For the CDR3, the DNA is TGTGCCAGCAGTTGGAGAGACGGAAACACCATATATTTT. Protein: CASSWRDGNTIYF.

The chain employs TRBV4-1 and TRBJ2-1; weak D call: TRBD2 (5 bases). With 0 bases removed from V and 9 bases from J, the gap between germline ends came to 9 bases. The germline CDR1 and CDR2 sequences are MGHRA and YSYEKL. The CDR3 sequence is 13 residues long. The CDR3 protein is CASSQDPLGEQFF. In DNA, the CDR3 is TGCGCCAGCAGCCAAGATCCACTAGGTGAGCAGTTCTTC.

The CDR3 region is CATRGGRVDVDEAGELFF. CDR3 coding DNA: TGTGCCACACGTGGCGGCAGGGTAGATGTTGATGAGGCCGGGGAGCTGTTTTTT. V and J are TRBV21-1 and TRBJ2-2; the table's D call TRBD1 went unverified against the DNA. TRBV21-1 is a recognized pseudogene. CDR3 length: 18 amino acids.

The genes are TRBV18 and TRBJ2-2; 9 bases map to TRBD1. V was clipped by 0 bases and J by 7 bases; unmatched bases: 3. The V gene's germline CDR1 is KGHSH and CDR2 LQKENI. The CDR3 extends over 15 amino acids. The CDR3 nucleotides are TGTGCCAGCTCACCACCGGGACAGGGAGTCGGGGAGCTGTTTTTT. It is translated as CASSPPGQGVGELFF.

The chain links TRBV3-1 (or the pseudogene TRBV3-2) to TRBJ1-3; D perhaps matches TRBD1 (6 bases). Trimming took 3 bases from V and 6 from J, leaving 18 bases between them. Per the germline V gene, CDR1 is LGHDT and CDR2 is YNNKEL (reference sequence). There are 16 residues in the CDR3. CDR3 protein: CASSQPSGTSENTIYF. The CDR3 DNA is TGTGCCAGCAGCCAGCCCTCCGGGACATCGGAAAACACCATATATTTT.

This chain links TRBV29-1 with TRBJ2-7, with 7 bases aligning to TRBD2. CDR3 length: 14 residues. Unmatched junction bases numbered 14, after V lost 6 bases and J lost 6 bases. Germline CDR1 is SQVTM and CDR2 is ANQGSEA. The CDR3 sequence is CSVIPMTPGGEQYF. The DNA of the CDR3 is TGCAGCGTGATACCCATGACACCGGGAGGCGAGCAGTACTTC.

This chain links TRBV28 with TRBJ1-1, with 7 bases identical to TRBD1. This CDR3 contains 12 residues. Germline-derived CDR1 and CDR2 are MDHEN and SYDVKM. Trimming at V came to 2 bases and at J to 11 bases, leaving 5 bases not matched to a gene. CDR3 DNA: TGTGCCAGCAGTTTAAAGACAGGGTTTGCTTTCTTT. Translating it yields CASSLKTGFAFF.

The rearrangement uses TRBV30 and TRBJ2-1, with TRBD2 as a possible D gene (7 bases). Germline CDR1 reads GTSNPN; CDR2 reads SVGIG (reference sequence). Trimming took off 1 base at V and 7 bases at J, with 17 bases between the two ends. This CDR3 is 15 amino acids long. The DNA of the CDR3 is TGTGCCTGGAGTGAGGGGGGGGCAATTGTAAATGAGCAGTTCTTC. Its translation: CAWSEGGAIVNEQFF.

The chain recombines TRBV5-1 with TRBJ2-3; the match to TRBD1 covers 7 bases. Germline CDR1 reads SGHRS; CDR2 reads YFSETQ. The CDR3 is 15 residues long. The J segment lost 0 bases and the V segment lost 4 bases, leaving 5 bases of the junction unmatched. CDR3 region: CASSLTGMSTDTQYF. CDR3 in DNA: TGCGCCAGCAGCCTGACAGGGATGAGCACAGATACGCAGTATTTT.